This record concerns one T cell receptor (beta chain) sequence. No antigen is known for it. This sample is drawn from a study of shared clonotypes between healthy human individuals. Study-wide points: Naive subsets, compared against memory subsets, generally had larger estimated richness values. Tissues were not sampled, only blood, and their repertoires likely differ.

V was shortened by 1 base and J by 4 bases, with 18 bases between the two germline ends. The CDR3 is made up of 16 amino acids. Germline values: CDR1 SGHKS, CDR2 YYEKEE (reference sequence). Profiled with immunoSEQ multiplex PCR; TCRdb holds only in-frame clones, not every one. Counted here are around 2.1 million clones, more than 85% occurring once; the ten biggest clones make up around 1.7%. Naive CD8 populations comprised CD45RO-negative cells positively selected for CCR7, excluding terminally differentiated effector memory CD45RA+ cells. Each of the donors was a healthy adult who was HIV-negative and had not had a recent acute infection or vaccination.

This chain joins TRBV5-5 and TRBJ2-7; D is undetermined. Specimen: naive CD8+ T cells from PBMCs. The sequence was obtained from a man in his late teens or twenties in good health. Some clones in this sample may be carry-over from other donors' samples. The CDR3 DNA follows: TGTGCCAGCAGCTTGTTTTCCGGACCGAAGGTGTACGAGCAGTACTTC. Translation gives CASSLFSGPKVYEQYF.